This T cell receptor beta chain was recorded in a study of PD-1 blockade in classical Hodgkin lymphoma. Study findings and constraints: Relapsed/refractory patients reportedly had lower baseline diversity than newly diagnosed patients.

This sample's time point: newly diagnosed, previously untreated cHL patient sample. TCRdb's table, derived via immunoSEQ multiplex PCR, lists solely in-frame clones and lacks some. The table lists 17,000 or so clones, 90% of them singletons. Germline V lookup: CDR1 MNHNS, CDR2 SASEGT. CDR3 length: 14 residues. V gave up 8 bases and J gave up 0 bases; unmatched junction bases: 4. As to this clone: Its antigen is not known.

This rearrangement joins TRBV6-1 to TRBJ2-1; TRBD2 matches 7 bases. The sample comprised peripheral blood mononuclear cells (PBMCs). The TCR sequence derives from a human donor with classical Hodgkin lymphoma. The DNA of the CDR3 is TGTGCCAGCCAAAGCGGGGACTCCTACAATGAGCAGTTCTTC. Its protein is CASQSGDSYNEQFF.